Below are 8 T cell receptor beta chains sequenced from a single sample in a study of blood T cell repertoires in COVID-19. The method was immunoSEQ multiplex PCR; TCRdb's version includes in-frame clones alone and lacks a portion of them. The table records fewer than 400,000 clones, roughly 89% of them present only once. Sample: PBMCs or T cells enriched from blood (not recorded which). The receptors derive from a man aged 55 to 70 who had recovered from COVID-19.

The chain links TRBV2 to TRBJ2-2; D is unclear. The CDR3 covers 11 residues. Trimming took 6 bases from V and 4 from J, leaving 3 bases between them. CDR1 and CDR2 (germline): SNHLY, FYNNEI. CDR3 nucleotides: TGTGCCAGCAGGAGCACCGGGGAGCTGTTTTTT. It codes for CASRSTGELFF.

The V gene is TRBV4-2, the J gene TRBJ2-2; D is uncertain. This CDR3 has 16 amino acids. Trimming stripped 0 bases from V and 5 bases from J, with 13 bases between. CDR1 is LGHNA and CDR2 is YNFKEQ in the germline V gene. The CDR3 loop is CASSQEVRGGTGELFF. The DNA of the CDR3 is TGTGCCAGCAGCCAAGAAGTACGCGGTGGTACCGGGGAGCTGTTTTTT.

Details on this clone: Other DNA sequences within the sample encode an identical CDR3. The genes are TRBV12-3 or TRBV12-4 and TRBJ1-2; the match to TRBD1 covers 10 bases. This CDR3 is 13 amino acids long. Trimming at V came to 6 bases and at J to 8 bases, leaving 6 bases not matched to a gene. The CDR3 nucleotides read TGTGCCAGCAGCCGGGGACAGGGGCAGGGCTACACCTTC. Translated: CASSRGQGQGYTF.

V gene TRBV27 combines with J gene TRBJ1-5; unclear D gene. The CDR3 is made up of 18 amino acids. Per the germline V gene, CDR1 is MNHEY and CDR2 is SMNVEV (reference sequence). Trimming took 8 bases from V and 3 from J, leaving 26 bases between them. The CDR3 DNA is TGTGCCAGCTATAACGACCTCCGGGCGGGAGCCACCAATCAGCCCCAGCATTTT. Protein product: CASYNDLRAGATNQPQHF.

This clone was seen once. This chain links TRBV30 with TRBJ1-5; D is possibly TRBD1 (6 bases). The CDR3 length is 13 residues. The germline V gene has CDR1 GTSNPN and CDR2 SVGIG (reference sequence). Trimming removed 2 bases at V and 4 bases at J, with 9 bases between. For the CDR3, the DNA is TGTGCCTGGAGTTCGGACAGTAATCAGCCCCAGCATTTT. This codes for CAWSSDSNQPQHF.

The chain is built from TRBV14 and TRBJ2-7; perhaps TRBD1 as D (5 bases). V was shortened by 0 bases and J by 6 bases, with 12 bases between the two germline ends. CDR1 SGHDN and CDR2 FVKESK come from the germline V gene. There are 14 residues in the CDR3. The CDR3 sequence: CASSQDSVRAEQYF. As DNA, the CDR3 is TGTGCCAGCAGCCAAGATTCGGTCAGGGCCGAGCAGTACTTC.

The chain carries TRBV7-3 and TRBJ2-5; a weak D match, TRBD1 (7 bases). V lost 5 bases and J 5 bases, leaving 21 bases between the germline ends. CDR1 and CDR2 from the germline V gene are SGHTA and FQGTGA. This CDR3 region has 16 residues. For the CDR3, the DNA is TGTGCCAGCAGCCAAGGAGGGGGCGCGGTCCAGGAGACCCAGTACTTC. Translation gives CASSQGGGAVQETQYF.

On this clone: The same CDR3 can be traced to other DNA sequences in this sample. This chain uses TRBV18 with TRBJ2-3; the match to TRBD2 covers 9 bases. This CDR3 contains 15 residues. Germline CDR1 and CDR2: KGHSH and LQKENI. After removal of 3 bases from V and 2 bases from J, the junction contained 3 bases not matched to a gene. The CDR3 is CASSPRLADTDTQYF. CDR3 in DNA: TGTGCCAGCTCACCGAGACTAGCGGACACAGATACGCAGTATTTT.